These 17 T cell receptor beta chains were sequenced from one sample in a study of T cell responses to AZD1222 COVID-19 vaccine. Generated by immunoSEQ multiplex PCR, the TCRdb table keeps only in-frame clones and is missing some. There are 200,000 or so clones in the sample; approximately 93% occur only once, and 1% lies in the top ten. The sample was peripheral blood, taken 28 days after the second AZD1222 dose. Receptor source: an adult who received the AZD1222 COVID-19 vaccine.

The chain employs TRBV9 and TRBJ2-3, with D maybe TRBD1 (6 bases). The CDR3 is 17 amino acids. Germline CDR1 is SGDLS and CDR2 is YYNGEE. Deletions cut 4 bases from V and 0 bases from J, with 18 bases between. The CDR3 DNA follows: TGTGCCAGCAGCCCCAGTGGGGGCCAATCGAGCACAGATACGCAGTATTTT. It encodes CASSPSGGQSSTDTQYF. Full variable domain (remainder filled in from reference TRBV9 and TRBJ2-3): DSGVTQTPKHLITATGQRVTLRCSPRSGDLSVYWYQQSLDQGLQFLIQYYNGEERAKGNILERFSAQQFPDLHSELNLSSLELGDSALYFCASSPSGGQSSTDTQYFGPGTRLTVL.

This clone was picked up one time. The chain carries TRBV12-3 or TRBV12-4 and TRBJ1-6, with D maybe TRBD1 (5 bases). Trimming took off 6 bases at V and 9 bases at J, with 12 bases between the two ends. This CDR3 comprises 13 residues. The CDR3 nucleotides are TGTGCCAGCAGCCCCGGACATTTTTCACCCCTCCACTTT. Its translation is CASSPGHFSPLHF.

The V call is TRBV7-2, the J call TRBJ2-7; 7 bases line up with TRBD2. The CDR3 runs to 14 residues. Unmatched junction bases numbered 3, after V lost 4 bases and J lost 0 bases. CDR1 is SGHTA, CDR2 FQGNSA, per germline. CDR3 region: CASSSRTSSYEQYF. In DNA, the CDR3 is TGTGCCAGCAGCTCCCGGACTAGCTCCTACGAGCAGTACTTC. The full variable domain, rest sourced from reference TRBV7-2 and TRBJ2-7, is GAGVSQSPSNKVTEKGKDVELRCDPISGHTALYWYRQSLGQGLEFLIYFQGNSAPDKSGLPSDRFSAERTGGSVSTLTIQRTQQEDSAVYLCASSSRTSSYEQYFGPGTRLTVT.

The gene calls are TRBV27 and TRBJ2-2; TRBD1 is a possible D gene (5 bases). CDR1 is MNHEY and CDR2 is SMNVEV in the germline V gene (reference sequence). Trimming pared 6 bases from V and 0 bases from J, leaving 14 bases between. The CDR3 consists of 16 residues. The CDR3 is CASSPPVGPNTGELFF. The CDR3 coding sequence is TGTGCCAGCAGCCCGCCCGTGGGGCCGAACACCGGGGAGCTGTTTTTT.

This chain links TRBV7-3 with TRBJ1-6; a possible D gene is TRBD1 (5 bases). V was shortened by 6 bases and J by 7 bases, with 10 bases between the two germline ends. CDR1 and CDR2 (germline): SGHTA, FQGTGA. CDR3 length: 13 amino acids. The CDR3 nucleotides read TGTGCCAGCAGAAACGGGGGAAATTCACCCCTCCACTTT. Amino acids: CASRNGGNSPLHF.

The rearrangement uses TRBV7-2 and TRBJ1-5, with a possible D match to TRBD1 (6 bases). Trimming removed 1 base at V and 5 bases at J, with 24 bases between. CDR1 is SGHTA and CDR2 is FQGNSA in the germline V gene. CDR3 length: 19 amino acids. The CDR3 DNA follows: TGTGCCAGCAGCTTAGGTGTAGTACAGGGCGGCAGGGGCTATCAGCCCCAGCATTTT. It encodes CASSLGVVQGGRGYQPQHF.

The chain combines TRBV5-6 with TRBJ1-4; TRBD1 is a possible D gene (5 bases). This CDR3 is built from 15 residues. V shed 4 bases and J shed 5 bases, with 15 bases lying between them. CDR1 is SGHDT, CDR2 YYEEEE, per germline. DNA of the CDR3: TGTGCCAGCAGCGTGGGCGGGACGAGCAATGAAAAACTGTTTTTT. This gives the protein CASSVGGTSNEKLFF.

This clone was seen a few times. This chain connects TRBV6-5 to TRBJ2-7; the D gene is possibly TRBD1 (6 bases). V was shortened by 2 bases and J by 4 bases, with 9 bases between the two germline ends. Germline V CDR1 and CDR2: MNHEY, SVGAGI. The CDR3 consists of 13 residues. CDR3 protein: CASSYRGQYEQYF. In nucleotides, the CDR3 is TGTGCCAGCAGTTACCGTGGACAGTACGAGCAGTACTTC.

CDR3 sequence: CASSPKTGGYTF. The DNA of the CDR3 is TGTGCCAGCAGCCCAAAGACGGGTGGCTACACCTTC. The chain recombines TRBV7-9 with TRBJ1-2; no reliable D call. The length of the CDR3 is 12 residues. CDR1 and CDR2 (germline): SEHNR, FQNEAQ (reference sequence). V lost 5 bases to trimming and J lost 7 bases, with 11 bases between them. Drawing the rest from reference TRBV7-9 and TRBJ1-2, the complete variable domain is DTGVSQNPRHKITKRGQNVTFRCDPISEHNRLYWYRQTLGQGPEFLTYFQNEAQLEKSRLLSDRFSAERPKGSFSTLEIQRTEQGDSAMYLCASSPKTGGYTFGSGTRLTVV.

The DNA for the CDR3 is TGTGCCAGCAACCGACAGGGCTCCAGCAATCAGCCCCAGCATTTT. This codes for CASNRQGSSNQPQHF. The chain uses TRBV7-8 and TRBJ1-5, with 7 bases identical to TRBD1. V was clipped by 7 bases and J by 1 base; unmatched bases: 7. The CDR3 runs 15 residues. Germline CDR1 SGHVS, CDR2 FQNEAQ. The entire variable domain, with the rest obtained from reference TRBV7-8 and TRBJ1-5, is as follows: GAGVSQSPRYKVAKRGQDVALRCDPISGHVSLFWYQQALGQGPEFLTYFQNEAQLDKSGLPSDRFFAERPEGSVSTLKIQRTQQEDSAVYLCASNRQGSSNQPQHFGDGTRLSIL.

V and J are TRBV6-5 and TRBJ2-2; the D gene is possibly TRBD1 (6 bases). Trimming pared 5 bases from V and 3 bases from J, leaving 13 bases between. CDR1 is MNHEY and CDR2 is SVGAGI in the germline V gene. The CDR3 loop spans 15 amino acids. The CDR3 DNA is TGTGCCAGCAGTCGGACAGACGGCTACACCGGGGAGCTGTTTTTT. Residues: CASSRTDGYTGELFF.

The chain recombines TRBV12-3 or TRBV12-4 with TRBJ2-4, with 7 bases matching TRBD1. This CDR3 region has 13 residues. Losses at the gene ends were 5 bases for V and 9 bases for J; bases not matched to a gene: 7. The CDR3 nucleotides are TGTGCCAGCAGTCTCGACAGGGCGGGCATTCAGTACTTC. Encoded protein: CASSLDRAGIQYF.

The J gene is TRBJ1-1, the V gene TRBV3-1 (or the pseudogene TRBV3-2), with D hard to call. From germline, CDR1 is LGHDT and CDR2 YNNKEL (reference sequence). V lost 4 bases and J lost 0, with 6 bases in between. The CDR3 runs to 13 residues. For the CDR3, the DNA is TGTGCCAGCAGCCCGTACCTGAACACTGAAGCTTTCTTT. Translating gives CASSPYLNTEAFF.

This chain joins TRBV9 and TRBJ1-1; D remains unclear. The CDR3 is made up of 13 amino acids. Trimming removed 2 bases at V and 1 base at J, with 6 bases between. The germline V gene encodes CDR1 SGDLS and CDR2 YYNGEE. CDR3 in amino acids: CASSVMENTEAFF. The CDR3 region has the DNA TGTGCCAGCAGCGTTATGGAGAACACTGAAGCTTTCTTT.

V gene TRBV2 combines with J gene TRBJ1-1, with D hard to call. This CDR3 is 12 amino acids long. V was shortened by 10 bases and J by 5 bases, with 14 bases between the two germline ends. The germline V gene encodes CDR1 SNHLY and CDR2 FYNNEI. The chain's CDR3 is CANTKVGTEAFF. The CDR3 DNA reads as TGTGCCAACACCAAAGTTGGAACTGAAGCTTTCTTT.

The rearrangement links TRBV6-5 to TRBJ1-6, with unresolved D. CDR1 and CDR2 from the germline V gene are MNHEY and SVGAGI. Trimming left V 7 bases short and J 7 bases short, with 5 bases between. This CDR3 is built from 11 residues. CDR3 coding DNA: TGTGCCAGCACGGACAATTCACCCCTCCACTTT. As protein: CASTDNSPLHF.

The rearrangement links TRBV19 to TRBJ1-1, with D possibly TRBD1 on 6 matching bases. CDR1 is LNHDA and CDR2 is SQIVND in the germline V gene (reference sequence). CDR3 length equals 13 residues. V was pared by 5 bases and J by 11 bases, with 18 bases between. The DNA for the CDR3 is TGTGCCAGTAGTGTCGGGACACCCCTTGGTGCTTTCTTT. It translates to CASSVGTPLGAFF.